This TCR beta chain came from a study of shared clonotypes between healthy human individuals. Naive CD8 cells lacked CD45RO and underwent positive selection for CCR7, leaving out terminally differentiated effector memory CD45RA+ cells. TCRdb keeps only in-frame clones here, not all; method: immunoSEQ multiplex PCR. The profile shows about 2.2 million clones, about 93% of them singletons. Sequencing was carried out using naive CD8+ T cells from PBMCs. The sequence came from a man aged 18 to 29 in good health. Some clones in this sample may be carry-over from other donors' samples.

The CDR3 is CASSRDQGELSYNEQFF. The CDR3, as DNA: TGCGCCAGCAGCCGGGACCAGGGAGAGCTCTCCTACAATGAGCAGTTCTTC. The chain links TRBV4-1 to TRBJ2-1; D may match TRBD1 or TRBD2 (5 bases each). This CDR3 has 17 amino acids. Per germline, CDR1 MGHRA and CDR2 YSYEKL. With 4 bases removed from V and 0 bases from J, the gap between germline ends came to 16 bases.